Below are 9 T cell receptor beta chains sequenced from a single sample in a study of OX40 agonist ivuxolimab in advanced cancers. TCRdb's table, derived via immunoSEQ multiplex PCR, lists solely in-frame clones and lacks some. The sample contains approximately 60,000 clones, roughly 90% of which appear only once. The sample in question was CD4+ or CD8+ T cells sorted from blood, obtained in a trial of the OX40 agonist ivuxolimab. The receptors derive from an adult with an advanced solid tumor such as melanoma, head and neck, liver or kidney cancer.

The chain uses TRBV15 and TRBJ2-1; D not certain. Germline V lookup: CDR1 LNHNV, CDR2 YYDKDF (reference sequence). The length of the CDR3 is 14 residues. V lost 3 bases to trimming and J lost 2 bases, with 8 bases between them. Written as DNA, the CDR3 is TGTGCCACCAGCAGCGGACCCCCCTACAATGAGCAGTTCTTC. It specifies CATSSGPPYNEQFF. The full variable domain, in which reference TRBV15 and TRBJ2-1 provide the parts outside the CDR3, is DAMVIQNPRYQVTQFGKPVTLSCSQTLNHNVMYWYQQKSSQAPKLLFHYYDKDFNNEADTPDNFQSRRPNTSFCFLDIRSPGLGDTAMYLCATSSGPPYNEQFFGPGTRLTVL.

The chain recombines TRBV7-9 with TRBJ1-1, with D perhaps matching TRBD1 (5 bases). Germline CDR1 is SEHNR and CDR2 is FQNEAQ (reference sequence). V shed 1 base and J shed 11 bases, with 14 bases lying between them. This CDR3 is 13 amino acids long. The CDR3 region is CASSLVIVGEAFF. The DNA of the CDR3 is TGTGCCAGCAGCTTAGTGATCGTGGGGGAGGCTTTCTTT.

The V call is TRBV9, the J call TRBJ2-1; D possibly corresponds to TRBD1 (6 bases). The CDR3 extends over 13 amino acids. Per the germline V gene, CDR1 is SGDLS and CDR2 is YYNGEE. Between the trimmed V and J ends, which lost 1 base and 14 bases, there was a span of 16 bases. CDR3 protein: CASSVSEVTGKFF. As DNA, the CDR3 is TGTGCCAGCAGCGTATCAGAGGTTACAGGGAAGTTCTTC. The variable domain in full, completed from reference TRBV9 and TRBJ2-1, reads DSGVTQTPKHLITATGQRVTLRCSPRSGDLSVYWYQQSLDQGLQFLIQYYNGEERAKGNILERFSAQQFPDLHSELNLSSLELGDSALYFCASSVSEVTGKFFGPGTRLTVL.

The chain couples TRBV6-1 to TRBJ2-7; the D is unclear. The CDR3 has 13 residues. Germline values: CDR1 MNHNS, CDR2 SASEGT. The V end lost 6 bases, the J end lost 2 bases, and 11 bases lay between the germline ends. The CDR3 DNA sequence: TGTGCCAGCAGGACTCTCCCCCCCTACGAGCAGTACTTC. As protein: CASRTLPPYEQYF.

The chain links TRBV7-9 to TRBJ2-3, with 7 bases aligning to TRBD1. The germline V gene has CDR1 SEHNR and CDR2 FQNEAQ (reference sequence). V gave up 5 bases and J gave up 8 bases; unmatched junction bases: 13. This CDR3 is 15 amino acids long. In nucleotides, the CDR3 is TGTGCCAGCAGCCCTAGGGGACAGAGTCTTCCTACGCAGTATTTT. It yields the protein CASSPRGQSLPTQYF.

V is TRBV4-2 and J is TRBJ1-3; D is unresolved. Germline CDR1 and CDR2: LGHNA and YNFKEQ. V shed 0 bases and J shed 0 bases, with 6 bases lying between them. The CDR3 sequence is 15 residues long. The CDR3 nucleotides are TGTGCCAGCAGCCAAGATTGGTCCTCTGGAAACACCATATATTTT. This sequence encodes CASSQDWSSGNTIYF.

This chain joins TRBV5-1 and TRBJ2-1; 8 nucleotides agree with TRBD1. Per germline, CDR1 SGHRS and CDR2 YFSETQ. V gave up 0 bases and J gave up 8 bases; unmatched junction bases: 7. The CDR3 has 15 amino acids. In DNA form, the CDR3 reads TGCGCCAGCAGCTTGGGACAGGGGTTAGGAGATGAGCAGTTCTTC. Translating gives CASSLGQGLGDEQFF.

The chain is built from TRBV5-8 and TRBJ2-1; 8 nucleotides agree with TRBD2. V lost 5 bases and J lost 3; bases outside the gene matches: 10. The CDR3 has 16 amino acids. Germline CDR1 reads SGHTS; CDR2 reads YDEGEE. CDR3: CASSEWSAGGYNEQFF. The CDR3 bases are TGTGCCAGCAGTGAGTGGTCGGCGGGAGGCTACAATGAGCAGTTCTTC.

The J gene is TRBJ2-7, the V gene TRBV9; a weak D match, TRBD1 (6 bases). CDR1 is SGDLS and CDR2 is YYNGEE in the germline V gene. This CDR3 has 15 residues. Trimming pared 4 bases from V and 3 bases from J, leaving 17 bases between. The CDR3 DNA sequence: TGTGCCAGCAGCCCGACGGGACACGGAGGCTACGAGCAGTACTTC. Protein: CASSPTGHGGYEQYF.